This T cell receptor (beta chain) stems from a study of immune evolution from preneoplasia to lung adenocarcinoma. Germline V CDR1 and CDR2: SGHDN, FVKESK. This CDR3 has 15 amino acids. Trimming cost V 4 bases and J 0 bases, with 13 bases left between them. TCRdb's copy holds only in-frame clones and misses some; the assay was immunoSEQ multiplex PCR. This table holds approximately 4,700 clones, 60% to 85% found once. The TCR comes from a person aged 60 to 85 with lung adenocarcinoma. Input material: FFPE lung adenocarcinoma in situ tissue. V and J are TRBV14 and TRBJ2-7; D uncertain. CDR3 nucleotide sequence: TGTGCCAGCAGCCCCCGGACGGCTGACTCCTACGAGCAGTACTTC. Its translation is CASSPRTADSYEQYF.